The rows below give T cell receptor beta chains drawn from one sample of a study of CD8 T cells in Susac syndrome. TCRdb itself ran the immunoSEQ multiplex PCR reads through MiXCR, one entry per CDR3 protein. In the table there are approximately 160,000 distinct CDR3 sequences, about 93% of which are singletons. Sequencing was carried out using CD4+ T cells from PBMCs. These TCRs come from a human donor with multiple sclerosis. The CDR3 runs from the conserved cysteine through the conserved F or W. The D gene is left open where the match is weak. Size is stated for part of the rows, as once, few or many counts, or as a class when the clone is expanded.

V gene	clone size	J gene	D gene	CDR3 DNA	CDR3 protein
TRBV2	NA	TRBJ1-5	NA	TGTGCCAGCAGTGCGGGACACCTTAGCAATCAGCCCCAGCATTTT	CASSAGHLSNQPQHF
TRBV12-3/TRBV12-4	few	TRBJ2-5	TRBD2	TGTGCCAGCAGCCAGCGGGAAGGGGAGACCCAGTACTTC	CASSQREGETQYF
TRBV7-3	NA	TRBJ1-6	NA	TGTGCCAGCAGCTTAACAGGGGCCGTCTCTAATTCACCCCTCCACTTT	CASSLTGAVSNSPLHF
TRBV5-1	NA	TRBJ2-3	TRBD1	TGCGCCAGCAGCACCGGACAGGACACAGATACGCAGTATTTT	CASSTGQDTDTQYF
TRBV28	NA	TRBJ1-5	NA	TGTGCCAGCCTACCAGGGCCCAATCAGCCCCAGCATTTT	CASLPGPNQPQHF
TRBV6-6	NA	TRBJ2-1	TRBD1	TGTGCCAGCAGTTTAGGGGGAAACAGGGGTTGGAATGAGCAGTTCTTC	CASSLGGNRGWNEQFF
TRBV2	once	TRBJ2-1	NA	TGTGCCAGCAAAGGGGATCCTCCAAATGAGCAGTTCTTC	CASKGDPPNEQFF
TRBV24-1	NA	TRBJ2-1	NA	TGTGCCACCGAGACCTACAATGAGCAGTTCTTC	CATETYNEQFF
TRBV6-2/TRBV6-3	NA	TRBJ1-5	NA	TGTGCCAGCAAAGCTCCTAATCAGCCCCAGCATTTT	CASKAPNQPQHF
TRBV3-1	once	TRBJ2-7	NA	TGTGCCAGCAGCCAACATAAACTCCCTATCGAGCAGTACTTC	CASSQHKLPIEQYF
TRBV20-1	NA	TRBJ2-1	TRBD2	TGCAGTGCTAGAGATTGGGGCGGGGGATCTTACAATGAGCAGTTCTTC	CSARDWGGGSYNEQFF
TRBV2	NA	TRBJ2-2	TRBD2	TGTGCCAGCAGAGGGACTAGCGCGAACACCGGGGAGCTGTTTTTT	CASRGTSANTGELFF
TRBV6-1	NA	TRBJ2-3	NA	TGTGCCAGCAGCCAAGGGGTCTTAAGCACAGATACGCAGTATTTT	CASSQGVLSTDTQYF
TRBV30	NA	TRBJ2-5	NA	TGTGCCTGGAGTGCGGGGTTTCGGGAGACCCAGTACTTC	CAWSAGFRETQYF
TRBV18	NA	TRBJ2-7	TRBD1	TGTGCCAGCTCACCCGGACAGGGGCCAGGCTCCTACGAGCAGTACTTC	CASSPGQGPGSYEQYF
TRBV2	few	TRBJ1-2	TRBD1	TGTGCCAGCAGGCCGAGACAGGGGCCCTATGGCTACACCTTC	CASRPRQGPYGYTF
TRBV2	NA	TRBJ2-5	TRBD1	TGTGCCACAACAGGGGCTTCCAGGGAAGAGACCCAGTACTTC	CATTGASREETQYF
TRBV6-1	NA	TRBJ2-1	NA	TGTGCCAGCAGACCTAATACGCAGCCTGAGCAGTTCTTC	CASRPNTQPEQFF
TRBV6-2/TRBV6-3	NA	TRBJ1-1	NA	TGTGCCAGCAGCCAGGAGGGGCCATGGGGAGCTTTCTTT	CASSQEGPWGAFF
TRBV28	NA	TRBJ1-1	TRBD1	TGTGCCAGCAGGGGACAGGGTACGGCGAACACTGAAGCTTTCTTT	CASRGQGTANTEAFF
TRBV7-6	NA	TRBJ2-7	NA	TGTGCCAGCAGCTTAACGGATAGCTCCTACGAGCAGTACTTC	CASSLTDSSYEQYF
TRBV5-1	NA	TRBJ1-6	NA	TGCGCCAGCAGCTTGGGGGACATTTATTCACCCCTCCACTTT	CASSLGDIYSPLHF
TRBV12-3/TRBV12-4	NA	TRBJ2-7	NA	TGTGCCAGCAGTTCGCCAGGGCTCTACGAGCAGTACTTC	CASSSPGLYEQYF
TRBV20-1	NA	TRBJ2-7	NA	TGCAGTGCTAGAGCGCGCGGGAATGAGTACGAGCAGTACTTC	CSARARGNEYEQYF
TRBV14	NA	TRBJ2-2	TRBD2	TGTGCCAGCAGCCAAGGTGGAGCGGGGAGGAGCGGGGAGCTGTTTTTT	CASSQGGAGRSGELFF
TRBV7-2	NA	TRBJ1-1	NA	TGTGCCAGCAGCATCGGTTACGGGGGGGCTGAAGCTTTCTTT	CASSIGYGGAEAFF
TRBV7-2	few	TRBJ2-1	NA	TGTGCCAGCAGCTTCGCCGGGGTAAGCAATGAGCAGTTCTTC	CASSFAGVSNEQFF
TRBV7-2	NA	TRBJ2-7	NA	TGTGCCAGCAGCTCCGCCCCAGCGGGACAGTACGAGCAGTACTTC	CASSSAPAGQYEQYF
TRBV5-8	NA	TRBJ2-4	NA	TGTGCCAGCAGCCCCCCTTGGATGGGTAAAAACATTCAGTACTTC	CASSPPWMGKNIQYF
TRBV3-1	NA	TRBJ1-3	NA	TGTGCCAGCAGCTACGACAGCTCTGGAAACACCATATATTTT	CASSYDSSGNTIYF
TRBV28	NA	TRBJ2-2	NA	TGTGCCAGCAGTTTCGGACAGTCCGGGGAGCTGTTTTTT	CASSFGQSGELFF
TRBV2	NA	TRBJ2-5	NA	TGTGCCAGCACCCCTAGTACGAGCCAAGAGACCCAGTACTTC	CASTPSTSQETQYF
TRBV4-2	NA	TRBJ1-5	NA	TGTGCCAGCAGCCAAGGGGTCCTGGCAGGAGGGTACCAGCCCCAGCATTTT	CASSQGVLAGGYQPQHF
TRBV11-2	NA	TRBJ1-1	NA	TGTGCCAGCAGCTTAACCGTAGAAGCTTTCTTT	CASSLTVEAFF
TRBV7-2	once	TRBJ1-5	NA	TGTGCCAGCAGCTTAGAGGCTCAGGGCAATCAGCCCCAGCATTTT	CASSLEAQGNQPQHF
TRBV2	NA	TRBJ2-7	NA	TGTGCCAGCAGCGTATTAGACCGAGAGCAGTACTTC	CASSVLDREQYF